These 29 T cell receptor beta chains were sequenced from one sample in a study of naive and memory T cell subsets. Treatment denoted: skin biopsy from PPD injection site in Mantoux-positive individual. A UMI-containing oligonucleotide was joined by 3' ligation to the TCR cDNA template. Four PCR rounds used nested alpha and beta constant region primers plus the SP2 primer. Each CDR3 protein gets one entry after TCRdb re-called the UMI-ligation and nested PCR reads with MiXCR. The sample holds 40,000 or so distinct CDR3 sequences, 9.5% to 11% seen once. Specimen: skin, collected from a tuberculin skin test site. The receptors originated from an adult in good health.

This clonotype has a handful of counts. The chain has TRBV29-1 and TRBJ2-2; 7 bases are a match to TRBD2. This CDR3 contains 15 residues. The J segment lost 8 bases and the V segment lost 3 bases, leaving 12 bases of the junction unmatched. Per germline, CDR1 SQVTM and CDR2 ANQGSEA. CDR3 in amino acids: CSVEKMGTNSGELFF. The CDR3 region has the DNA TGCAGCGTTGAGAAAATGGGGACTAATAGTGGGGAGCTGTTTTTT.

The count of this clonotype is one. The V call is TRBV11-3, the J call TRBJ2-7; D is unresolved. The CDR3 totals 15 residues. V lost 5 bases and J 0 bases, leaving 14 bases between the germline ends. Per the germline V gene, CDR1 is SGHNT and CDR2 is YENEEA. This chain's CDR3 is CASSPLGRSSYEQYF. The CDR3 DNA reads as TGTGCCAGCAGCCCGCTGGGCCGCAGCTCCTACGAGCAGTACTTC. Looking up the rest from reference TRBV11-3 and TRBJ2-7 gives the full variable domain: EAGVVQSPRYKIIEKKQPVAFWCNPISGHNTLYWYLQNLGQGPELLIRYENEEAVDDSQLPKDRFSAERLKGVDSTLKIQPAELGDSAVYLCASSPLGRSSYEQYFGPGTRLTVT.

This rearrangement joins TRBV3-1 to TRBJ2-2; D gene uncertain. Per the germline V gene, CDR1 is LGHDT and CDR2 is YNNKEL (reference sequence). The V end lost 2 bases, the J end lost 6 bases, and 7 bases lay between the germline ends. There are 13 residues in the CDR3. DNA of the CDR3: TGTGCCAGCAGCCAATCTTTTTCCGGGGAGCTGTTTTTT. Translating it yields CASSQSFSGELFF.

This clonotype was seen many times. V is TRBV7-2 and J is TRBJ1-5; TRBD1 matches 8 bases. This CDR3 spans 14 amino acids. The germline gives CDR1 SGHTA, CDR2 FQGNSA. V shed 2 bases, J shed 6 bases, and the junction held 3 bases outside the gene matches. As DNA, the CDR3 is TGTGCCAGCAGCTTAAGGCAGGGGGCTCAGCCCCAGCATTTT. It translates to CASSLRQGAQPQHF.

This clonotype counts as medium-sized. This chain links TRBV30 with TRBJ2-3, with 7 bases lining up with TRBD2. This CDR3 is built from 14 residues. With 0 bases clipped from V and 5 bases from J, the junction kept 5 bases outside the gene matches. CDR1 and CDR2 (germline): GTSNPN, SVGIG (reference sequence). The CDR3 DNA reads TGTGCCTGGAGTGTAGGAGCGGGAAAAGATACGCAGTATTTT. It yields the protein CAWSVGAGKDTQYF.

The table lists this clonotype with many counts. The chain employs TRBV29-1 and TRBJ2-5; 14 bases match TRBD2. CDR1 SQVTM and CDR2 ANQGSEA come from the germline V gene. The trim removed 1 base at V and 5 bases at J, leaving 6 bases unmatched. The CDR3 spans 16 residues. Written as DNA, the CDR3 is TGCAGCGTTGAAGGGGGACTAGCGGGAGCCCCCGAGACCCAGTACTTC. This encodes CSVEGGLAGAPETQYF.

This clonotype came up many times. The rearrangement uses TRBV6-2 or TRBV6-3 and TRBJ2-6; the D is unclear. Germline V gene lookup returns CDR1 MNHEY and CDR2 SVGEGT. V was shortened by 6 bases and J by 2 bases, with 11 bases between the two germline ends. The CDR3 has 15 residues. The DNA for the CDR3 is TGTGCCAGCAGACACAGTGGGCCTGGGGCCAACGTCCTGACTTTC. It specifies CASRHSGPGANVLTF.

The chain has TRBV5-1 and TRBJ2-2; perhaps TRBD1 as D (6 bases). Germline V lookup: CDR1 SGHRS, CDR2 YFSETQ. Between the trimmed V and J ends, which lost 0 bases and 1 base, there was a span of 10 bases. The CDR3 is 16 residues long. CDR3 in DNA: TGCGCCAGCAGCTTGGACGGGACAAAGAACACCGGGGAGCTGTTTTTT. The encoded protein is CASSLDGTKNTGELFF.

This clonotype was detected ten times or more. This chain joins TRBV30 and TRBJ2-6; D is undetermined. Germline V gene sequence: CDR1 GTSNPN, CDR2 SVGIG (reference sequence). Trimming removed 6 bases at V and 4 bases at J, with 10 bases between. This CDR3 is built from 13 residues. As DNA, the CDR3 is TGTGCCTGTGAAGGAGAGGGGGCCAACGTCCTGACTTTC. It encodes CACEGEGANVLTF.

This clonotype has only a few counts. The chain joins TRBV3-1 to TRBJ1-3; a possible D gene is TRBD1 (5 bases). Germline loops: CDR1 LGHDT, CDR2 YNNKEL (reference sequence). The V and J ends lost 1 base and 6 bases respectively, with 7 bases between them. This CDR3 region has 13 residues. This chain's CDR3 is CASSQVGTNTIYF. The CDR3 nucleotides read TGTGCCAGCAGCCAAGTGGGGACAAACACCATATATTTT.

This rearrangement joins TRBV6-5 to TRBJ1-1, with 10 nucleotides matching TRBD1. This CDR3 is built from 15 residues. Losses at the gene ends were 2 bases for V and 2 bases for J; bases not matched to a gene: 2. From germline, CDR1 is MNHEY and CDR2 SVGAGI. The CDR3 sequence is CASSYRTGGNTEAFF. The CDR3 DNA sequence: TGTGCCAGCAGTTACCGGACAGGGGGAAACACTGAAGCTTTCTTT.

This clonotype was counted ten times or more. CDR3 in DNA: TGTGCCAGCAGTGACCGGTCTGGGTGGGACTACGAGCAGTACTTC. As protein: CASSDRSGWDYEQYF. The chain links TRBV27 to TRBJ2-7; D unclear. The CDR3 length is 15 residues. Germline V gene sequence: CDR1 MNHEY, CDR2 SMNVEV (reference sequence). Trimming shortened V by 5 bases and J by 3 bases, and 17 bases separated the two germline ends.

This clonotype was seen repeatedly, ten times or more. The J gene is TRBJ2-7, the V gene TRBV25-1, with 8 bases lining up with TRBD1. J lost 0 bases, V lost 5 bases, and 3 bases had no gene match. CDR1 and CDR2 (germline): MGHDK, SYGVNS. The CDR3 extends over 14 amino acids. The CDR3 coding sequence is TGTGCCAGCAGTCGGACAGGGAGCTCCTACGAGCAGTACTTC. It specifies CASSRTGSSYEQYF.

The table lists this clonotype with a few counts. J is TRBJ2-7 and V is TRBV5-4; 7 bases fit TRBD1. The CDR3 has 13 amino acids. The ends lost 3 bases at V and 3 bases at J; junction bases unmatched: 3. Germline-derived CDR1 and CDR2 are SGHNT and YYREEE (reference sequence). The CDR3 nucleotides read TGTGCCAGCAGCTGGGACAGAGTCTACGAGCAGTACTTC. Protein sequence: CASSWDRVYEQYF.

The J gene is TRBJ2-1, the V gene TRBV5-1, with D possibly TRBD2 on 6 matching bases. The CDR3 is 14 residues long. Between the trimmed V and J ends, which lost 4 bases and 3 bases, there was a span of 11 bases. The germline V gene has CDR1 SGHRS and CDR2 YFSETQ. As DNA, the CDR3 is TGCGCCAGCAGCCCGTTGGGGGGCTACAATGAGCAGTTCTTC. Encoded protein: CASSPLGGYNEQFF.

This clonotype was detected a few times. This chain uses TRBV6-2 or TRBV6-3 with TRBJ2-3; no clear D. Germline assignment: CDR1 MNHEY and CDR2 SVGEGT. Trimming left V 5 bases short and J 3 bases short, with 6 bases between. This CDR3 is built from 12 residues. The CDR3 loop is CASSPTTDTQYF. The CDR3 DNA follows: TGTGCCAGCAGTCCCACAACAGATACGCAGTATTTT.

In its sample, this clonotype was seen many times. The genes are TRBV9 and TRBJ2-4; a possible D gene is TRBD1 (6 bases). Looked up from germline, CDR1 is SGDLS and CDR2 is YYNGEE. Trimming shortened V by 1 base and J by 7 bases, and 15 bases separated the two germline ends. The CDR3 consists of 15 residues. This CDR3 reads CASSVFAGEGNIQYF. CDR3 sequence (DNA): TGTGCCAGCAGCGTATTCGCAGGGGAAGGGAACATTCAGTACTTC.

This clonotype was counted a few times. The CDR3 sequence is CASSIAGIHSYEQYF. The CDR3 bases are TGTGCCAGTAGTATAGCGGGGATTCACTCCTACGAGCAGTACTTC. This sequence joins TRBV19 and TRBJ2-7; D possibly corresponds to TRBD2 (5 bases). Germline V CDR1 and CDR2: LNHDA, SQIVND (reference sequence). Trimming took 1 base from V and 0 from J, leaving 10 bases between them. CDR3 length: 15 amino acids. The whole variable domain, remainder taken from reference TRBV19 and TRBJ2-7, is DGGITQSPKYLFRKEGQNVTLSCEQNLNHDAMYWYRQDPGQGLRLIYYSQIVNDFQKGDIAEGYSVSREKKESFPLTVTSAQKNPTAFYLCASSIAGIHSYEQYFGPGTRLTVT.

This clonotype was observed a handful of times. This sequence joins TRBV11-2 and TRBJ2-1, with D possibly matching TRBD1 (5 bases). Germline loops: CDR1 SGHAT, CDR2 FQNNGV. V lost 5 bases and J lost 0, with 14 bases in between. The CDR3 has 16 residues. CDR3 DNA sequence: TGTGCCAGCAGCCATGGACACCTCAGCTCCTACAATGAGCAGTTCTTC. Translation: CASSHGHLSSYNEQFF.

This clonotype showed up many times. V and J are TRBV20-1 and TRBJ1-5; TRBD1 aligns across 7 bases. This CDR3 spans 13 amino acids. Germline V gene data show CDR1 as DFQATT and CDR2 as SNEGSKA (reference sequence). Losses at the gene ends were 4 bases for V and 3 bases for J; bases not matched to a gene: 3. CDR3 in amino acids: CSAKGQNNQPQHF. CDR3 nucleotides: TGCAGTGCTAAGGGACAGAACAATCAGCCCCAGCATTTT.

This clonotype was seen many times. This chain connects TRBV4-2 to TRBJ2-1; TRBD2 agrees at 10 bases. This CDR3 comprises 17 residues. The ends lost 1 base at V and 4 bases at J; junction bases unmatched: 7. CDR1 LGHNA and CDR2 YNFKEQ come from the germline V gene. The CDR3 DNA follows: TGTGCCAGCAGCCAAGTCAGAACTAGCGGGGTTTACAATGAGCAGTTCTTC. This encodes CASSQVRTSGVYNEQFF.

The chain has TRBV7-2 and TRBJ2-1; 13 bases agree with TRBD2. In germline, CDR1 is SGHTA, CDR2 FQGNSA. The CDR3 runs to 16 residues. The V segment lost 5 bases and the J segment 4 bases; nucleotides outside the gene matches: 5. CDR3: CASSPRLAGGYNEQFF. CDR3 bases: TGTGCCAGCAGCCCCCGACTAGCGGGGGGTTACAATGAGCAGTTCTTC.

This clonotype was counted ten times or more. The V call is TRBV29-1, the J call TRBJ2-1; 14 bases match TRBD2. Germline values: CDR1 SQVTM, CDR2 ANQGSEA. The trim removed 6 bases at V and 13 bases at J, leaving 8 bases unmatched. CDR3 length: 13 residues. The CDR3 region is CSVWGLAGDKQFF. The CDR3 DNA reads TGCAGCGTGTGGGGACTAGCGGGAGATAAACAGTTCTTC.

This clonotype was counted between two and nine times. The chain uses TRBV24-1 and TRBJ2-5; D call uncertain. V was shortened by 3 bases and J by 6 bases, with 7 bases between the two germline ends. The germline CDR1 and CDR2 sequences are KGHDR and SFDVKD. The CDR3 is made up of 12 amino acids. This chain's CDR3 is CATSDPSQTQYF. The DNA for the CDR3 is TGTGCCACCAGTGATCCCTCCCAGACCCAGTACTTC.

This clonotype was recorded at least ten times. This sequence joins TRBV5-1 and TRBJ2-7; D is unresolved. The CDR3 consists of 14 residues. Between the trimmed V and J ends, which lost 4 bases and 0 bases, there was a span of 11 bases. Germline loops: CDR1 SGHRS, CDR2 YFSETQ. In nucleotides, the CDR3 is TGCGCCAGCAGCCATAATAGCCTCTCCTACGAGCAGTACTTC. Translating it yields CASSHNSLSYEQYF.

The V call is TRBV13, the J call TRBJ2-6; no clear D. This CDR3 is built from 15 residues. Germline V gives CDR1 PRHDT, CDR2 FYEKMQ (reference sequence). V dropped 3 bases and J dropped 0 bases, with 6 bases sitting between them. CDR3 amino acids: CASSFGSSGANVLTF. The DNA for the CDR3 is TGTGCCAGCAGCTTCGGAAGCTCTGGGGCCAACGTCCTGACTTTC.

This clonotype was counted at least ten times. The CDR3 sequence: CASSLGAGQETDTQYF. The CDR3 DNA reads TGTGCCAGCAGTTTAGGGGCCGGACAGGAGACAGATACGCAGTATTTT. V is TRBV12-3 or TRBV12-4 and J is TRBJ2-3; TRBD1 matches at 7 bases. After removal of 1 base from V and 3 bases from J, the junction contained 7 bases not matched to a gene. This CDR3 has 16 residues.

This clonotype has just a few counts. As DNA, the CDR3 is TGCGCCAGCAGCCAAGTTGATATGGGTTTTGTGAACACTGAAGCTTTCTTT. The encoded protein is CASSQVDMGFVNTEAFF. The chain has TRBV4-1 and TRBJ1-1; D unresolved. The V and J ends lost 1 base and 0 bases respectively, with 15 bases between them. The CDR3 consists of 17 residues. Germline CDR1 MGHRA, CDR2 YSYEKL.

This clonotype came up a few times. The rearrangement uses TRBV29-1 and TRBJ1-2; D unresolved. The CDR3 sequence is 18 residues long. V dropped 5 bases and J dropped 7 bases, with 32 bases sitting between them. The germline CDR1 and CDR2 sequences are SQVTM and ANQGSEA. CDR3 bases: TGCAGCGTTCTTGTCGCAGAAAGTCCCCCTTTGGGGTGCGCTGGCTACACCTTC. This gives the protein CSVLVAESPPLGCAGYTF.